The 19 T cell receptor beta chains below all came from one sample that was sequenced in a study of vaccination and CD4 T cells after COVID-19. These receptors lack a known antigen. Treatment meaning: roughly 11-day PBMC culture with coronavirus spike peptide pools or control peptides (ViraFEST assay). Sequencing of the DNA from cultured CD4+ T cells was carried out with the Oncomine TCR Beta short-read assay. TCRdb called the PCR reads again in MiXCR, with one record for every CDR3 protein. The profile shows 18,000 or so distinct CDR3 sequences, roughly two fifths of them singletons. The sample in question was CD4+ T cells from blood, cultured in vitro, obtained before SARS-CoV-2 vaccination. The receptors come from a human donor who received a COVID-19 vaccine.

This clonotype has only a few counts. The gene calls are TRBV12-3 or TRBV12-4 and TRBJ1-3; D not resolved. The CDR3 contains 14 residues. Trimming removed 1 base at V and 0 bases at J, with 4 bases between. The CDR3 DNA is TGTGCCAGCAGTTTAGGCTCCTCTGGAAACACCATATATTTT. It codes for CASSLGSSGNTIYF.

This clonotype has only a few counts. The chain joins TRBV19 to TRBJ2-1, with 11 bases matching TRBD2. The J segment lost 7 bases and the V segment lost 3 bases, leaving 8 bases of the junction unmatched. The CDR3 is made up of 16 amino acids. Germline V gene lookup returns CDR1 LNHDA and CDR2 SQIVND (reference sequence). CDR3 nucleotides: TGTGCCAGTAGTATCGGGACTAGCGGCCTGCGGAATGAGCAGTTCTTC. Amino acid sequence: CASSIGTSGLRNEQFF.

The chain carries TRBV11-1 and TRBJ2-3; TRBD1 aligns across 7 bases. Germline CDR1 and CDR2: SGHAT and FQDESV (reference sequence). The CDR3 is 17 amino acids. J lost 2 bases, V lost 5 bases, and 13 bases had no gene match. The CDR3: CASSPRLRTGATDTQYF. The CDR3 DNA reads TGTGCCAGCAGCCCGAGGCTCAGGACAGGCGCCACAGATACGCAGTATTTT.

This clonotype was counted a few times. The chain employs TRBV2 and TRBJ2-3, with TRBD2 as a possible D gene (6 bases). CDR1 and CDR2 (germline): SNHLY, FYNNEI. The V and J ends lost 7 bases and 2 bases respectively, with 13 bases between them. This CDR3 contains 14 residues. Here the CDR3 reads CASIRDSITDTQYF. In nucleotides, the CDR3 is TGTGCCAGCATACGGGACTCCATCACAGATACGCAGTATTTT. The full variable domain, completed using reference TRBV2 and TRBJ2-3, is EPEVTQTPSHQVTQMGQEVILRCVPISNHLYFYWYRQILGQKVEFLVSFYNNEISEKSEIFDDQFSVERPDGSNFTLKIRSTKLEDSAMYFCASIRDSITDTQYFGPGTRLTVL.

In this sample, this clonotype turned up a few times. The chain combines TRBV19 with TRBJ1-6; 8 bases are a match to TRBD1. Per the germline V gene, CDR1 is LNHDA and CDR2 is SQIVND (reference sequence). The V gene end was trimmed by 4 bases and the J gene end by 6 bases; junction bases not matched to a gene: 8. This CDR3 is built from 16 residues. CDR3 protein: CASSRSRGPPNSPLHF. The CDR3 region has the DNA TGTGCCAGTAGTAGATCCAGGGGGCCCCCTAATTCACCCCTCCACTTT.

The chain links TRBV5-8 to TRBJ2-5, with D maybe TRBD1 (5 bases). This CDR3 contains 16 residues. Germline CDR1 SGHTS, CDR2 YDEGEE. The V gene lost 0 bases and the J gene lost 0 bases, with 12 bases spanning the gap. The CDR3 sequence is CASSLGTGRYQETQYF. CDR3 coding DNA: TGTGCCAGCAGCTTGGGAACAGGACGCTACCAAGAGACCCAGTACTTC.

The rearrangement uses TRBV6-2 or TRBV6-3 and TRBJ2-7; 8 positions match TRBD1. V shed 7 bases, J shed 3 bases, and the junction held 8 bases outside the gene matches. Germline V gene lookup returns CDR1 MNHEY and CDR2 SVGEGT. The CDR3 covers 14 residues. Here the CDR3 reads CASTTWTGLYEQYF. The CDR3 DNA sequence: TGTGCCAGCACTACATGGACAGGGCTCTACGAGCAGTACTTC.

Worth noting for this clonotype: An end of the junction differs from the germline gene, which may be a read error. The chain recombines TRBV20-1 with TRBJ1-4, with 9 nucleotides matching TRBD1. The CDR3 totals 15 residues. The germline CDR1 and CDR2 sequences are DFQATT and SNEGSKA (reference sequence). CDR3 region: CSASPRDRADEKPFF. The CDR3 DNA sequence: TGCAGTGCCAGCCCAAGGGACAGGGCGGATGAAAAACCGTTTTTT.

This sequence joins TRBV25-1 and TRBJ1-1; D remains ambiguous. The germline V gene encodes CDR1 MGHDK and CDR2 SYGVNS. V lost 7 bases, J lost 1 base, and 13 bases lay in between. The CDR3 length is 14 residues. The CDR3 DNA sequence: TGTGCCAGCAATACCGTCGAGGGGAACACTGAAGCTTTCTTT. Translation: CASNTVEGNTEAFF.

This clonotype came up a few times. The rearrangement links TRBV20-1 to TRBJ2-3; perhaps TRBD2 as D (7 bases). Trimming left V 1 base short and J 3 bases short, with 11 bases between. The CDR3 covers 14 residues. Germline assignment: CDR1 DFQATT and CDR2 SNEGSKA (reference sequence). Here the CDR3 reads CSARAGGRTDTQYF. The DNA of the CDR3 is TGCAGTGCTAGAGCGGGGGGCAGAACAGATACGCAGTATTTT.

The gene calls are TRBV19 and TRBJ1-5; tentative D call: TRBD1 (6 bases). The V end lost 6 bases, the J end lost 4 bases, and 10 bases lay between the germline ends. This CDR3 has 13 amino acids. Germline CDR1 is LNHDA and CDR2 is SQIVND (reference sequence). The CDR3 DNA sequence: TGTGCCAGTAGGTCAGGGGTTAATCAGCCCCAGCATTTT. Protein sequence: CASRSGVNQPQHF.

This clonotype was detected a few times. The chain employs TRBV6-1 and TRBJ1-5; possibly TRBD1 for D (5 bases). The germline V and J ends were trimmed by 8 bases and 6 bases, with 11 bases remaining between them. Germline CDR1 is MNHNS and CDR2 is SASEGT. The CDR3 consists of 12 residues. The CDR3 reads CASEGLGQPQHF. CDR3 bases: TGTGCCAGCGAGGGGTTGGGTCAGCCCCAGCATTTT.

The table lists this clonotype with a few counts. The genes are TRBV6-1 and TRBJ2-5, with 12 bases that match TRBD2. CDR1 and CDR2 from the germline V gene are MNHNS and SASEGT. Losses at the gene ends were 7 bases for V and 5 bases for J; bases not matched to a gene: 5. The CDR3 extends over 14 amino acids. CDR3 sequence (DNA): TGTGCCAGCACCGGGACTAGCGGGCAGGAGACCCAGTACTTC. Residues: CASTGTSGQETQYF.

This clonotype appeared a few times. The chain uses TRBV10-3 and TRBJ1-1; the D is unclear. The V gene lost 3 bases and the J gene lost 8 bases, with 7 bases spanning the gap. CDR1 ENHRY and CDR2 SYGVKD come from the germline V gene. The CDR3 runs to 11 residues. This CDR3 is CAISDTAEAFF. The CDR3, as DNA: TGTGCCATCAGTGATACGGCAGAAGCTTTCTTT.

This chain links TRBV10-3 with TRBJ2-5, with D possibly TRBD2 on 6 matching bases. The CDR3 spans 13 residues. Trimming shortened V by 1 base and J by 3 bases, and 6 bases separated the two germline ends. The germline V gene has CDR1 ENHRY and CDR2 SYGVKD. The CDR3 DNA reads TGTGCCATCAGTGAGTGGAGGGAAGAGACCCAGTACTTC. The encoded protein is CAISEWREETQYF.

This sequence joins TRBV30 and TRBJ2-5, with 8 bases lining up with TRBD1. Per the germline V gene, CDR1 is GTSNPN and CDR2 is SVGIG (reference sequence). Trimming at V came to 0 bases and at J to 2 bases, leaving 11 bases not matched to a gene. The CDR3 is 17 amino acids. CDR3 in amino acids: CAWSVPQGAFGQETQYF. The CDR3, as DNA: TGTGCCTGGAGTGTACCCCAGGGGGCTTTTGGACAAGAGACCCAGTACTTC. Filled out from reference TRBV30 and TRBJ2-5, the complete variable domain reads SQTIHQWPATLVQPVGSPLSLECTVEGTSNPNLYWYRQAAGRGLQLLFYSVGIGQISSEVPQNLSASRPQDRQFILSSKKLLLSDSGFYLCAWSVPQGAFGQETQYFGPGTRLLVL.

This rearrangement joins TRBV6-1 to TRBJ1-6; 9 nucleotides align to TRBD1. J was trimmed by 6 bases and V by 3 bases; bases with no gene match: 9. The CDR3 length is 17 residues. Germline CDR1 and CDR2: MNHNS and SASEGT. CDR3 protein: CASSDSDRGPSNSPLHF. The CDR3 DNA follows: TGTGCCAGCAGTGATTCGGACAGGGGCCCATCTAATTCACCCCTCCACTTT.

This clonotype qualifies as medium-sized (0.01 to 0.1%). The chain has TRBV5-1 and TRBJ1-5; D remains ambiguous. This CDR3 contains 13 residues. The germline V and J ends were trimmed by 4 bases and 7 bases, with 12 bases remaining between them. Germline CDR1 reads SGHRS; CDR2 reads YFSETQ. DNA for the CDR3: TGCGCCAGCAGCCCTGGGGTGGAGCAGCCCCAGCATTTT. It codes for CASSPGVEQPQHF.

A few counts support this clonotype. The chain recombines TRBV5-4 with TRBJ2-5, with D unresolved. Per the germline V gene, CDR1 is SGHNT and CDR2 is YYREEE (reference sequence). Trimming took off 4 bases at V and 1 base at J, with 17 bases between the two ends. There are 16 residues in the CDR3. CDR3 bases: TGTGCCAGCAGCCCGAATAGCTTCGTAGCCCAAGAGACCCAGTACTTC. Protein product: CASSPNSFVAQETQYF.